This T cell receptor beta chain was captured by sequencing in a study of blood T cell repertoires in COVID-19. After removal of 5 bases from V and 1 base from J, the junction contained 6 bases not matched to a gene. The germline CDR1 and CDR2 sequences are LNHNV and YYDKDF (reference sequence). The length of the CDR3 is 16 residues. Repertoires were generated with immunoSEQ multiplex PCR, while TCRdb's copy carries only in-frame clones and drops some. Of over 250,000 clones in the sample, around 87% were seen once. Input material: PBMCs or T cells enriched from blood (not recorded which). This chain joins TRBV15 and TRBJ2-3, with TRBD1 matching over 10 bases. This receptor was taken from a young woman who had recovered from COVID-19. Here the CDR3 reads CATSLTGGSGTDTQYF. CDR3 DNA: TGTGCCACCAGCTTGACAGGGGGCTCAGGCACAGATACGCAGTATTTT. The full variable domain, completed using reference TRBV15 and TRBJ2-3, is DAMVIQNPRYQVTQFGKPVTLSCSQTLNHNVMYWYQQKSSQAPKLLFHYYDKDFNNEADTPDNFQSRRPNTSFCFLDIRSPGLGDTAMYLCATSLTGGSGTDTQYFGPGTRLTVL.